This T cell receptor (beta chain) was found in a study of T cell clonality in common variable immunodeficiency. The germline CDR1 and CDR2 sequences are SGHRS and YFSETQ. The CDR3 loop spans 14 amino acids. Trimming pared 0 bases from V and 6 bases from J, leaving 12 bases between. Overall study findings and caveats: Reportedly, TCR beta sequences from common variable immunodeficiency showed fewer deletions and N-nucleotide insertions.

The data were produced by immunoSEQ multiplex PCR, yet TCRdb's version contains in-frame clones alone and is incomplete. The sample is made up of 21,000 or so clones, none counted only once. This clone was found many times. The antigen is not known. The read terminates 3 residues before the CDR3 end, so the remaining end is supplied by the germline J gene. Sequenced input: peripheral blood mononuclear cells. This chain joins TRBV5-1 and TRBJ1-2; D call uncertain. The origin of this receptor is a human donor with common variable immunodeficiency. The CDR3 bases that were read are TGCGCCAGCAGCTTGGCGGCCGTGGCGGATGGC. It specifies CASSLAAVADG. The CDR3 in full is CASSLAAVADGYTF.